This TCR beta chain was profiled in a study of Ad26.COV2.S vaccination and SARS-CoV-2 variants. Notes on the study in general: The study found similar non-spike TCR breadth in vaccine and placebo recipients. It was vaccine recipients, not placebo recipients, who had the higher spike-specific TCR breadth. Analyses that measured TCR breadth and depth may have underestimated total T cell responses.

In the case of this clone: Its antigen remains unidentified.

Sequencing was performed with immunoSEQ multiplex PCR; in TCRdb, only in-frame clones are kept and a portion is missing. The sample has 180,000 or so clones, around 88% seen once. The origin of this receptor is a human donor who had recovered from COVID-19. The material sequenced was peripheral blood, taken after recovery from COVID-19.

CDR3 in amino acids: CARSLNALSDTGELFF. In nucleotides, the CDR3 is TGTGCCAGAAGCTTAAACGCCCTTAGCGACACCGGGGAGCTGTTTTTT. The V call is TRBV7-5, the J call TRBJ2-2; the table names TRBD2, a call not compared with the DNA. TRBV7-5 represents a pseudogene. This CDR3 has 16 residues.